This T cell receptor beta chain originates from a study of blood T cell repertoires in COVID-19. The CDR3 length is 13 residues. Germline V lookup: CDR1 SEHNR, CDR2 FQNEAQ (reference sequence). V was trimmed by 5 bases and J by 4 bases, leaving 9 bases between them. Sequencing used immunoSEQ multiplex PCR; TCRdb keeps in-frame clones, though not all of them. This table holds about 280,000 clones, around 90% found once. The sequenced sample consisted of peripheral blood. The receptor was isolated from a middle-aged woman who had recovered from COVID-19. This rearrangement joins TRBV7-9 to TRBJ2-1; D perhaps matches TRBD1 (6 bases). CDR3 sequence: CASSTGQYNEQFF. Written as DNA, the CDR3 is TGTGCCAGCAGCACTGGACAGTACAATGAGCAGTTCTTC.